This entry is about one TCR beta chain. Antigen unknown. The sample originates from a study of cytomegalovirus exposure and HLA in healthy donors. Study-level results: Across all donors, roughly uniform sequencing depth was an assumption of the presence/absence analyses. The authors later found TCR association rates varying by HLA locus, with DRB1 most and HLA-C fewest.

The germline gives CDR1 GTSNPN, CDR2 SVGIG (reference sequence). The CDR3 has 14 amino acids. Trimming took off 2 bases at V and 3 bases at J, with 11 bases between the two ends. The primer mix had 60 Vbeta and 13 Jbeta primers. Clones were read by immunoSEQ multiplex PCR, and TCRdb kept only the in-frame ones, dropping some. Of around 130,000 clones in the sample, approximately 86% were seen once. The receptor was isolated from a boy under 18 in good health and CMV-seronegative. Material for sequencing was PBMCs. The chain has TRBV30 and TRBJ1-3; possible D gene TRBD1, 5 bases. CDR3: CAWSPGALGNTIYF. The CDR3 coding sequence is TGTGCCTGGAGTCCTGGGGCTCTTGGAAACACCATATATTTT.